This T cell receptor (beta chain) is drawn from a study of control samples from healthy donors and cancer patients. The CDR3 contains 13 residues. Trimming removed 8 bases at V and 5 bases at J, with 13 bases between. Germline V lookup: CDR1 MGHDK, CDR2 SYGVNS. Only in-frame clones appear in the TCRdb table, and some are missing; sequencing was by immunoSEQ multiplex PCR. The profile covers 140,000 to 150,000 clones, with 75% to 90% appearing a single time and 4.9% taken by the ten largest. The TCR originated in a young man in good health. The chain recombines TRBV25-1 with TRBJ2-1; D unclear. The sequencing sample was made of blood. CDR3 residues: CASEWTTHNEQFF. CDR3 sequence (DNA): TGTGCCAGCGAATGGACGACTCACAATGAGCAGTTCTTC. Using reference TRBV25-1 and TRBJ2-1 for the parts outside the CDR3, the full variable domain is EADIYQTPRYLVIGTGKKITLECSQTMGHDKMYWYQQDPGMELHLIHYSYGVNSTEKGDLSSESTVSRIRTEHFPLTLESARPSHTSQYLCASEWTTHNEQFFGPGTRLTVL.